Below are 16 T cell receptor beta chains sequenced from a single sample in a study of blood T cell repertoires in COVID-19. Sequencing was performed with immunoSEQ multiplex PCR; in TCRdb, only in-frame clones are kept and a portion is missing. The table lists about 300,000 clones, 88% of them singletons, with under 8% in the top ten. Material: peripheral blood. All receptors come from a woman aged 25 to 45 who had recovered from COVID-19.

This chain uses TRBV2 with TRBJ1-2, with 9 bases that match TRBD1. The junction had 0 bases not matched to a gene; V was cut back by 6 bases and J by 1 base. Germline V gene sequence: CDR1 SNHLY, CDR2 FYNNEI. This CDR3 contains 13 residues. CDR3 sequence (DNA): TGTGCCAGCAGGACAGGGGGTAACTATGGCTACACCTTC. Its protein is CASRTGGNYGYTF.

The chain joins TRBV7-3 to TRBJ2-2; 14 bases match TRBD2. V trimming: 5 bases; J trimming: 0 bases; junction bases outside the gene matches: 8. The CDR3 runs 19 residues. Germline values: CDR1 SGHTA, CDR2 FQGTGA. The CDR3 region has the DNA TGTGCCAGCAGCCCTACGGGACTAGCGGGGGCCCCGAACACCGGGGAGCTGTTTTTT. It is translated as CASSPTGLAGAPNTGELFF.

This chain uses TRBV28 with TRBJ1-5; 8 nucleotides agree with TRBD1. J gave up 6 bases and V 7 bases, and 17 bases lay outside the gene matches. CDR3 length: 17 amino acids. CDR1 and CDR2 from the germline V gene are MDHEN and SYDVKM. CDR3 sequence: CASTSLGQGAFGQPQHF. For the CDR3, the DNA is TGTGCCAGCACGTCCCTCGGCCAGGGGGCTTTTGGTCAGCCCCAGCATTTT.

This chain connects TRBV5-6 to TRBJ2-1; 8 bases line up with TRBD2. This CDR3 comprises 14 residues. With V trimmed by 5 bases and J by 8 bases, 9 bases remained unmatched. Germline loops: CDR1 SGHDT, CDR2 YYEEEE. CDR3 amino acids: CASRKRGSWHEQFF. Written as DNA, the CDR3 is TGTGCCAGCAGAAAGCGGGGGAGCTGGCATGAGCAGTTCTTC.

The chain has TRBV5-1 and TRBJ2-3, with TRBD2 as a possible D gene (6 bases). The V and J ends lost 4 bases and 6 bases respectively, with 15 bases between them. Germline CDR1 is SGHRS and CDR2 is YFSETQ. This CDR3 has 14 residues. The CDR3 here is CASSPGTQGDTQYF. Here the CDR3 DNA reads TGCGCCAGCAGCCCCGGGACTCAAGGGGATACGCAGTATTTT.

The chain has TRBV7-9 and TRBJ1-4; D possibly corresponds to TRBD1 (6 bases). The CDR3 contains 17 residues. Looked up from germline, CDR1 is SEHNR and CDR2 is FQNEAQ (reference sequence). V dropped 0 bases and J dropped 5 bases, with 16 bases sitting between them. CDR3 sequence reads: CASSLAVDSGVNEKLFF. DNA for the CDR3: TGTGCCAGCAGCTTAGCTGTGGATTCAGGGGTCAATGAAAAACTGTTTTTT.

CDR3 sequence: CASSLSGQGNEQFF. CDR3 sequence (DNA): TGTGCCAGCAGTTTATCCGGGCAGGGGAATGAGCAGTTCTTC. The V gene is TRBV27, the J gene TRBJ2-1; tentatively, D is TRBD1 (6 bases). Deletions cut 0 bases from V and 7 bases from J, with 10 bases between. This CDR3 has 14 amino acids. Per germline, CDR1 MNHEY and CDR2 SMNVEV (reference sequence).

This chain uses TRBV7-9 with TRBJ2-7; the D gene is possibly TRBD1 (6 bases). The CDR3 consists of 11 residues. The germline gives CDR1 SEHNR, CDR2 FQNEAQ (reference sequence). Between the trimmed V and J ends, which lost 5 bases and 6 bases, there was a span of 8 bases. The DNA for the CDR3 is TGTGCCAGCAGCCAGGACAGCGAGCAGTACTTC. Encoded protein: CASSQDSEQYF.

The V call is TRBV6-5, the J call TRBJ2-7; a weak D match, TRBD2 (5 bases). This CDR3 region has 11 residues. Trimming pared 6 bases from V and 5 bases from J, leaving 8 bases between. Germline CDR1 MNHEY, CDR2 SVGAGI. The CDR3 sequence: CASRDFDEQYF. CDR3 nucleotide sequence: TGTGCCAGCAGGGACTTCGACGAGCAGTACTTC.

This clone was counted a few times. J is TRBJ2-3 and V is TRBV7-9; 7 bases align to TRBD1. Trimming removed 3 bases from V and 4 bases from J; junction bases left unmatched: 7. Germline CDR1 reads SEHNR; CDR2 reads FQNEAQ (reference sequence). This CDR3 comprises 15 residues. The CDR3 DNA reads as TGTGCCAGCAGCTTTCTATACGGACAGGCAGATACGCAGTATTTT. Translated, it gives CASSFLYGQADTQYF.

The V gene is TRBV18, the J gene TRBJ2-5; TRBD1 matches 10 bases. CDR3 length: 16 amino acids. The J segment lost 3 bases and the V segment lost 3 bases, leaving 7 bases of the junction unmatched. CDR1 is KGHSH and CDR2 is LQKENI in the germline V gene. CDR3 sequence reads: CASSPTPGQGKETQYF. In DNA form, the CDR3 reads TGTGCCAGCTCACCCACACCGGGACAGGGGAAAGAGACCCAGTACTTC. Full variable domain (remainder filled in from reference TRBV18 and TRBJ2-5): NAGVMQNPRHLVRRRGQEARLRCSPMKGHSHVYWYRQLPEEGLKFMVYLQKENIIDESGMPKERFSAEFPKEGPSILRIQQVVRGDSAAYFCASSPTPGQGKETQYFGPGTRLLVL.

The rearrangement links TRBV4-3 to TRBJ1-4; TRBD1 is a possible D gene (5 bases). Trimming cost V 0 bases and J 6 bases, with 14 bases left between them. The V gene's germline CDR1 is LGHNA and CDR2 YSLEER. The CDR3 covers 16 residues. CDR3 DNA: TGCGCCAGCAGCCAAGAGGGGGGTAGTCGTTATGAAAAACTGTTTTTT. Its protein product is CASSQEGGSRYEKLFF.

The chain recombines TRBV7-2 with TRBJ2-5, with 8 bases fitting TRBD2. The J segment lost 0 bases and the V segment lost 1 base, leaving 4 bases of the junction unmatched. Germline loops: CDR1 SGHTA, CDR2 FQGNSA. This CDR3 contains 16 residues. The CDR3 region has the DNA TGTGCCAGCAGCTTAGTTGCGGGGGGATACCAAGAGACCCAGTACTTC. Translated, it gives CASSLVAGGYQETQYF.

V is TRBV2 and J is TRBJ2-5, with 14 bases matching TRBD2. The CDR3 consists of 13 residues. Trimming cost V 5 bases and J 9 bases; bases outside gene matches: 2. Germline-derived CDR1 and CDR2 are SNHLY and FYNNEI. CDR3 region: CASSQTSGGAQYF. As DNA, the CDR3 is TGTGCCAGCAGTCAGACTAGCGGGGGGGCCCAGTACTTC.

The chain employs TRBV11-2 and TRBJ2-1; the D is unclear. CDR1 is SGHAT, CDR2 FQNNGV, per germline. This CDR3 is 13 amino acids long. Trimming left V 5 bases short and J 4 bases short, with 9 bases between. CDR3 region: CASSPTSYNEQFF. The CDR3 DNA reads as TGTGCCAGCAGCCCGACATCTTACAATGAGCAGTTCTTC.

The rearrangement links TRBV7-8 to TRBJ2-1; 8 bases match TRBD2. Germline CDR1 is SGHVS and CDR2 is FQNEAQ. This CDR3 is 15 amino acids long. The V and J ends lost 1 base and 6 bases, in that order; junction bases with no gene match: 5. This chain's CDR3 is CASSLEAGAFNEQFF. The CDR3 region has the DNA TGTGCCAGCAGCTTAGAAGCGGGGGCGTTCAATGAGCAGTTCTTC.